This T cell receptor (beta chain) was sequenced for a study of neurological immune-mediated disorders. The cDNA was generated through 5'RACE incorporating 10-nucleotide random UMIs. MiXCR, run by TCRdb on the 5' RACE reads, gives a single entry per CDR3 protein. Of about 55,000 distinct CDR3 sequences in the sample, 3.6% are singletons; the top ten hold 1.5% to 2%. CDR1 KGHSH and CDR2 LQKENI come from the germline V gene. V lost 2 bases, J lost 2 bases, and 6 bases lay in between. The CDR3 extends over 13 amino acids. This clonotype was found a few times. Sequencing input: PBMCs. The J gene is TRBJ2-5, the V gene TRBV18; D unresolved. This clonotype was sampled from a man younger than 40 with multiple sclerosis. CDR3 sequence reads: CASSPKTQETQYF. CDR3 nucleotides: TGTGCCAGCTCACCAAAAACTCAAGAGACCCAGTACTTC.